This TCR beta chain appears in the sequencing data of a study of follicular helper T cells after annual influenza vaccination. CDR3 length: 15 amino acids. Germline CDR1 reads MDHEN; CDR2 reads SYDVKM. Trimming at V came to 3 bases and at J to 1 base, leaving 3 bases not matched to a gene. Time point of the sample: 2015-2016 season, pre-vaccination. Assay used: immunoSEQ multiplex PCR; TCRdb lists only in-frame clones, some missing. This sample carries 13,000 or so clones, approximately 80% of them seen once, and the ten largest clones take around 3.3%. The rearrangement uses TRBV28 and TRBJ2-3; 8 positions agree with TRBD1. The clonotype originates from an adult who received the influenza vaccine. The input for sequencing was CXCR5+ CD38- circulating T follicular helper cells from blood, taken on the day of influenza vaccination. As to subset: circulating Tfh, non-naive CD4+CXCR5+PD-1+ (ICOS+CD38+ or ICOS-CD38-). Written as DNA, the CDR3 is TGTGCCAGCAGTTTGCAGGGGGCCGGCACAGATACGCAGTATTTT. The encoded protein is CASSLQGAGTDTQYF.